Presented here are 22 T cell receptor beta chains from one specimen sequenced in a study of blood T cells in healthy people across ages. A sample-barcoded 5' primer and a J-beta primer mix were used in a second PCR of about 7 to 12 cycles. A single record per CDR3 protein comes from TCRdb applying MiXCR to the 5' RACE reads. Of over 600,000 distinct CDR3 sequences in the sample, about 56% are singletons; the top ten hold approximately 24%. The sample consisted of blood. The receptors were gathered from a man in his forties in good health.

This sequence joins TRBV3-1 and TRBJ2-4, with TRBD1 as a possible D gene (6 bases). The J call is in doubt because the DNA end fits TRBJ2-7 better. CDR1 is LGHDT, CDR2 YNNKEL, per germline (reference sequence). The CDR3 is made up of 15 amino acids. As DNA, the CDR3 is TGTGCCAGCAGCCAATTTAATATGGGACATATCGAGCAGTACTTC. It encodes CASSQFNMGHIEQYF.

The chain carries TRBV5-6 and TRBJ2-1, with D unclear. The V end lost 3 bases, the J end lost 4 bases, and 11 bases lay between the germline ends. Germline V gene sequence: CDR1 SGHDT, CDR2 YYEEEE. The CDR3 covers 14 residues. The CDR3, as DNA: TGTGCCAGCAGCTGGGGAAGGGTGTACAATGAGCAGTTCTTC. Its protein is CASSWGRVYNEQFF. Drawing the rest from reference TRBV5-6 and TRBJ2-1, the complete variable domain is DAGVTQSPTHLIKTRGQQVTLRCSPKSGHDTVSWYQQALGQGPQFIFQYYEEEERQRGNFPDRFSGHQFPNYSSELNVNALLLGDSALYLCASSWGRVYNEQFFGPGTRLTVL.

The chain recombines TRBV29-1 with TRBJ2-3, with 10 bases matching TRBD1. The germline gives CDR1 SQVTM, CDR2 ANQGSEA. This CDR3 is 16 amino acids long. V trimming: 3 bases; J trimming: 6 bases; junction bases outside the gene matches: 12. CDR3 sequence (DNA): TGCAGCGTTGACCGGGACAGGGGTTTTGTAAGTGATACGCAGTATTTT. Its protein is CSVDRDRGFVSDTQYF.

This clonotype was observed a handful of times. In DNA form, the CDR3 reads TGCAGTGCTAGACCCCTGGACAGCTACACCTTC. Translated, it gives CSARPLDSYTF. V and J are TRBV20-1 and TRBJ1-2; D might be TRBD1 (5 bases). Trimming took 2 bases from V and 9 from J, leaving 10 bases between them. Germline V gene lookup returns CDR1 DFQATT and CDR2 SNEGSKA (reference sequence). This CDR3 comprises 11 residues.

In this sample, this clonotype turned up many times. This chain connects TRBV7-2 to TRBJ2-7, with TRBD1 matching 8 bases. There are 16 residues in the CDR3. With 4 bases clipped from V and 5 bases from J, the junction kept 13 bases outside the gene matches. Germline lookup yields CDR1 SGHTA and CDR2 FQGNSA. Written as DNA, the CDR3 is TGTGCCAGCAGCTCAGTCTCCGGCCAGGGGGCCCACGAGCAGTACTTC. Translated: CASSSVSGQGAHEQYF. Filled out from reference TRBV7-2 and TRBJ2-7, the complete variable domain reads GAGVSQSPSNKVTEKGKDVELRCDPISGHTALYWYRQSLGQGLEFLIYFQGNSAPDKSGLPSDRFSAERTGGSVSTLTIQRTQQEDSAVYLCASSSVSGQGAHEQYFGPGTRLTVT.

The chain employs TRBV2 and TRBJ2-3; no reliable D call. The CDR3 sequence is 16 residues long. Trimming removed 3 bases from V and 1 base from J, with 14 bases in between. CDR1 and CDR2 (germline): SNHLY, FYNNEI. CDR3 in DNA: TGTGCCAGCAGTGAGGGCTTCAATCGGGGCACAGATACGCAGTATTTT. Protein product: CASSEGFNRGTDTQYF.

J is TRBJ2-5 and V is TRBV30, with D perhaps TRBD2 (7 bases). Trimming stripped 3 bases from V and 2 bases from J, with 19 bases between. Germline lookup yields CDR1 GTSNPN and CDR2 SVGIG (reference sequence). CDR3 length: 16 residues. This chain's CDR3 is CAWSGDWGGVQETQYF. In DNA, the CDR3 is TGTGCCTGGAGCGGAGATTGGGGGGGCGTTCAAGAGACCCAGTACTTC.

This clonotype was recorded only once. A read error may account for a junction end that differs from germline. The CDR3 DNA reads as TGTGTCAGCATTACTGAAGCCAAAAACATTCAGTACTTC. This sequence encodes CVSITEAKNIQYF. The genes are TRBV6-1 and TRBJ2-7; D gene unclear. The J call may be in error: the DNA end matches TRBJ2-4 better. Germline V CDR1 and CDR2: MNHNS, SASEGT. The CDR3 runs to 13 residues.

This chain uses TRBV7-8 with TRBJ2-5, with D perhaps matching TRBD2 (7 bases). Germline V lookup: CDR1 SGHVS, CDR2 FQNEAQ. Trimming took off 1 base at V and 4 bases at J, with 16 bases between the two ends. This CDR3 spans 16 amino acids. In DNA, the CDR3 is TGTGCCAGCAGCTTAGGGGGGGGCTGGGGGGTAGAGACCCAGTACTTC. Its translation is CASSLGGGWGVETQYF.

The chain is built from TRBV2 and TRBJ2-5, with D hard to call. Trimming stripped 5 bases from V and 5 bases from J, with 9 bases between. Germline CDR1 is SNHLY and CDR2 is FYNNEI. The CDR3 is 12 residues long. The CDR3, as DNA: TGTGCCAGCAGTCCAAATCGGGAGACCCAGTACTTC. Translated, it gives CASSPNRETQYF.

In this sample, this clonotype turned up many times. The chain carries TRBV4-1 and TRBJ1-5; perhaps TRBD1 as D (6 bases). Germline CDR1 is MGHRA and CDR2 is YSYEKL. CDR3 length: 13 amino acids. The V and J ends lost 5 bases and 5 bases respectively, with 10 bases between them. The CDR3: CASSYHRDQPQHF. The CDR3 DNA reads TGCGCCAGCAGCTATCACAGGGATCAGCCCCAGCATTTT.

V is TRBV13 and J is TRBJ2-1; no clear D. V lost 9 bases and J 0 bases, leaving 21 bases between the germline ends. Germline loops: CDR1 PRHDT, CDR2 FYEKMQ (reference sequence). This CDR3 is built from 17 residues. CDR3 DNA sequence: TGTGCCAGTCTCCCGGGCCGTTTGCGGAACTCCTACAATGAGCAGTTCTTC. Protein sequence: CASLPGRLRNSYNEQFF.

The chain uses TRBV20-1 and TRBJ1-5; D remains unclear. V shed 6 bases and J shed 0 bases, with 15 bases lying between them. The CDR3 consists of 15 residues. Germline V gene lookup returns CDR1 DFQATT and CDR2 SNEGSKA (reference sequence). The CDR3 here is CSAEDREASNQPQHF. The CDR3 DNA sequence: TGCAGTGCCGAAGACCGGGAAGCTAGCAATCAGCCCCAGCATTTT.

The chain is built from TRBV27 and TRBJ2-7; D not certain. V was trimmed by 4 bases and J by 1 base, leaving 14 bases between them. The CDR3 spans 15 residues. Germline V lookup: CDR1 MNHEY, CDR2 SMNVEV (reference sequence). This CDR3 reads CASSSRTAESYEQYF. The CDR3 DNA reads as TGTGCCAGCAGTTCCCGGACCGCCGAATCCTACGAGCAGTACTTC.

The V call is TRBV14, the J call TRBJ2-1; D unclear. Looked up from germline, CDR1 is SGHDN and CDR2 is FVKESK. The CDR3 is 12 amino acids. V was clipped by 1 base and J by 12 bases, with 10 bases between them. The CDR3 DNA reads TGTGCCAGCAGCCAAGTTCCGTTCGTGCAGTTCTTC. Translated, it gives CASSQVPFVQFF.

Only one count was recorded for this clonotype. This chain links TRBV3-1 with TRBJ1-2; tentative D call: TRBD1 (6 bases). The CDR3 loop spans 13 amino acids. Germline assignment: CDR1 LGHDT and CDR2 YNNKEL (reference sequence). The V gene lost 3 bases and the J gene lost 7 bases, with 12 bases spanning the gap. DNA of the CDR3: TGTGCCAGCAGCCAGGGCGGGGGCTCTGGCTACACCTTC. Translating gives CASSQGGGSGYTF.

This chain connects TRBV20-1 to TRBJ2-7; 7 bases match TRBD1. V shed 7 bases and J 2 bases; nucleotides not matched to a gene: 11. CDR1 is DFQATT and CDR2 is SNEGSKA in the germline V gene (reference sequence). The CDR3 loop spans 14 amino acids. The CDR3 bases are TGCAGTGTTCAGGGGGTGGATACAACCTACGAGCAGTACTTC. This translates into CSVQGVDTTYEQYF.

This clonotype appeared a single time. V is TRBV4-1 and J is TRBJ2-1; 11 positions match TRBD2. V dropped 1 base and J dropped 13; count of bases not matched to a gene: 15. This CDR3 spans 17 amino acids. Per germline, CDR1 MGHRA and CDR2 YSYEKL. DNA of the CDR3: TGCGCCAGCAGCCAAGCCGGGACTAGCGGAGCTAGGGAGACCCAGTTCTTC. Its translation: CASSQAGTSGARETQFF.

The chain combines TRBV7-9 with TRBJ1-6; D call uncertain. This CDR3 spans 15 amino acids. Germline assignment: CDR1 SEHNR and CDR2 FQNEAQ (reference sequence). Trimming left V 0 bases short and J 11 bases short, with 14 bases between. This CDR3 reads CASSLAGGSSTPLHF. CDR3 sequence (DNA): TGTGCCAGCAGCTTAGCGGGAGGTTCATCTACACCCCTCCACTTT.

This chain joins TRBV7-2 and TRBJ1-4; D call uncertain. The CDR3 sequence is 13 residues long. Deletions cut 5 bases from V and 8 bases from J, with 12 bases between. CDR1 is SGHTA and CDR2 is FQGNSA in the germline V gene. CDR3 sequence (DNA): TGTGCCAGCAGCCTACACGATGGCGAAAAACTGTTTTTT. Translated, it gives CASSLHDGEKLFF.

This chain connects TRBV7-2 to TRBJ2-1; no clear D. CDR1 SGHTA and CDR2 FQGNSA come from the germline V gene. The CDR3 totals 15 residues. The V and J ends lost 7 bases and 0 bases respectively, with 13 bases between them. The CDR3 bases are TGTGCCAGCACCGGCGCCCAGAGCTCCTACAATGAGCAGTTCTTC. Translating gives CASTGAQSSYNEQFF.

The gene calls are TRBV9 and TRBJ2-3, with no clear D. There are 12 residues in the CDR3. In germline, CDR1 is SGDLS, CDR2 YYNGEE. V was shortened by 0 bases and J by 5 bases, with 4 bases between the two germline ends. The DNA for the CDR3 is TGTGCCAGCAGCGTAGCCGTAGATACGCAGTATTTT. Translation: CASSVAVDTQYF.